These 2 T cell receptor beta chains were sequenced from one sample in a study of CD8 T cells in Susac syndrome. RNA in amounts of roughly 0.45 to 1 ug was reverse transcribed with random hexamers. TCRdb processed the immunoSEQ multiplex PCR reads anew with MiXCR; each CDR3 protein has one entry. Among 150,000 to 200,000 distinct CDR3 sequences listed, 93% were seen once. Sequencing used CD4+ T cells from PBMCs. The receptors were sampled from a human donor with multiple sclerosis.

V usage is TRBV20-1 and J usage is TRBJ2-7; D unresolved. Per the germline V gene, CDR1 is DFQATT and CDR2 is SNEGSKA (reference sequence). Trimming cost V 1 base and J 0 bases, with 7 bases left between them. The CDR3 runs to 13 residues. CDR3 in DNA: TGCAGTGCTAGAGCAGGTAGCTCCTACGAGCAGTACTTC. Encoded protein: CSARAGSSYEQYF.

This chain connects TRBV20-1 to TRBJ2-3, with TRBD2 matching over 9 bases. This CDR3 has 11 amino acids. Germline V CDR1 and CDR2: DFQATT, SNEGSKA (reference sequence). With 4 bases clipped from V and 12 bases from J, the junction kept 5 bases outside the gene matches. CDR3 sequence: CSAMVREGQYF. The CDR3, as DNA: TGCAGTGCTATGGTGCGGGAGGGCCAGTATTTT.